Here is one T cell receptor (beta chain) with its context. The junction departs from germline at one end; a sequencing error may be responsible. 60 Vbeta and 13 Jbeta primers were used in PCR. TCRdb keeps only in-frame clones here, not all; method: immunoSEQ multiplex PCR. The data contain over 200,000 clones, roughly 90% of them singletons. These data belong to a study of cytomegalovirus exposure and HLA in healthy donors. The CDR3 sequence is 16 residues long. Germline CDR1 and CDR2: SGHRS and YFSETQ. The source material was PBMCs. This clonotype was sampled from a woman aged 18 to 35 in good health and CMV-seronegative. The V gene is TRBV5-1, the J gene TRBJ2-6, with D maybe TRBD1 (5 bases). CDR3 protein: CASSLAAASGANVLAF. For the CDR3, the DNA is TGCGCCAGCAGCTTGGCCGCGGCCTCTGGGGCCAACGTCCTGGCTTTC. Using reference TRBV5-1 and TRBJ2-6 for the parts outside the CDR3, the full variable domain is KAGVTQTPRYLIKTRGQQVTLSCSPISGHRSVSWYQQTPGQGLQFLFEYFSETQRNKGNFPGRFSGRQFSNSRSEMNVSTLELGDSALYLCASSLAAASGANVLAFGAGSRLTVL.